The TCR beta chain under discussion was sequenced for a study of blood T cell repertoires in COVID-19. V was clipped by 4 bases and J by 3 bases; unmatched bases: 8. CDR3 length: 15 amino acids. Germline values: CDR1 SNHLY, CDR2 FYNNEI. Original processing methods: Estimates of nucleated cell counts were drawn from the amplification of reference gene primers. Profiled with immunoSEQ multiplex PCR; TCRdb holds only in-frame clones, not every one. V, J and clone size are those of that table, while D and trimming were read from the DNA. The table shows about 180,000 clones, with roughly 83% occurring only once.

The sequencing sample was made of peripheral blood. This chain joins TRBV2 and TRBJ2-7; TRBD1 matches at 8 bases. The sequence was collected from a woman in her 40s with COVID-19, enrolled during active disease. The chain's CDR3 is CASSAAAGQGYEQYF. CDR3 sequence (DNA): TGTGCCAGCAGTGCGGCAGCAGGACAGGGCTACGAGCAGTACTTC.